This T cell receptor beta chain was sequenced during a study of CD4 T cell repertoires in COVID-19. Looking at the study overall: CFSE-low cells expanded roughly 11 days with IL-2, then restimulated with other coronavirus spikes. Study results and caveats: Two or all three memory subsets shared several highly expanded SARS-CoV-2-reactive clonotypes. SARS-CoV and/or HKU1 spike cultures shared between about 7 and 26% of SARS-CoV-2 clonotypes.

The memory T cells were sequenced right after ex vivo isolation, without culture. Clones were sequenced by immunoSEQ multiplex PCR, and TCRdb holds only the in-frame ones, with some missing. The table shows roughly 23,000 clones, with around 87% occurring only once. As to this clone: Its target is unknown.

From germline, CDR1 is MDHEN and CDR2 SYDVKM. The V and J ends lost 3 bases and 0 bases, in that order; junction bases with no gene match: 4. The CDR3 covers 15 residues. The source is a human donor who had COVID-19. Sequencing was performed on central memory CD4+ T cells from blood, taken before the COVID-19 pandemic. The rearrangement uses TRBV28 and TRBJ2-7; 8 positions agree with TRBD2. The CDR3 sequence is CASSLTSEVSYEQYF. The CDR3 nucleotides read TGTGCCAGCAGTTTGACTAGCGAAGTCTCCTACGAGCAGTACTTC.